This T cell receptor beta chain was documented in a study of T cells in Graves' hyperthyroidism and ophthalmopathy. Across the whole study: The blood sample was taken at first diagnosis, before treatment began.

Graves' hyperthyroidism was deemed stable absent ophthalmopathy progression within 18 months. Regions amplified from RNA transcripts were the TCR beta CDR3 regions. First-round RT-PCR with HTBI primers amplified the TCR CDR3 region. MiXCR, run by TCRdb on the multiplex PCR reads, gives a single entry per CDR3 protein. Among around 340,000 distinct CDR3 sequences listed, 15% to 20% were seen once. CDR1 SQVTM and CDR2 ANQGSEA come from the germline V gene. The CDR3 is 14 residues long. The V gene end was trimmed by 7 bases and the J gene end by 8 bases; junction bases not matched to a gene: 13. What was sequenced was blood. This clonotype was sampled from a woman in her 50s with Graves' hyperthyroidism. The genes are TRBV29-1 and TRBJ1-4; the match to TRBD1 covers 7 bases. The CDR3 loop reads CSAVLQGREEKLFF. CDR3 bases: TGCAGCGCAGTCTTACAGGGGAGAGAGGAAAAACTGTTTTTT.